The 25 T cell receptor beta chains listed next were all sequenced from one sample in a study of vaccination effects on CD4 cells after COVID-19. Sequenced by immunoSEQ multiplex PCR; TCRdb stores in-frame clones only, minus some. The sample shows some 22,000 clones, approximately 70% of them seen only once. Antigens for these TCRs are unknown. Expansion with viral peptide pools was applied to antigen-specific CD4+ T cells by the ViraFEST assay prior to sequencing. Investigators separated out CD4+ T cells once around 11 days of culture had passed. None of these healthy vaccinees had been infected with SARS-CoV-2 before vaccination. The sample in question was CD4+ T cells from PBMCs cultured with HCoV-OC43 spike peptides, obtained before COVID-19 vaccination. Subset described: HCoV-OC43 spike overlapping peptide pool stimulation. The receptors come from a human donor who received a COVID-19 vaccine.

Only a few counts were recorded for this clone. The chain links TRBV12-3 or TRBV12-4 to TRBJ1-6; tentatively, D is TRBD1 (6 bases). V shed 6 bases and J shed 7 bases, with 10 bases lying between them. The CDR3 is 13 residues long. The CDR3: CASRDTGNSPLHF. The CDR3 DNA follows: TGTGCCAGCAGAGACACAGGGAATTCACCCCTCCACTTT.

V is TRBV5-8 and J is TRBJ1-1; D gene uncertain. Germline CDR1 SGHTS, CDR2 YDEGEE. V was pared by 6 bases and J by 8 bases, with 14 bases between. The CDR3 is made up of 12 amino acids. The chain's CDR3 is CASIYRGIEAFF. The DNA of the CDR3 is TGTGCCAGCATTTACCGAGGGATAGAAGCTTTCTTT.

The chain has TRBV5-1 and TRBJ2-2; D may match TRBD1 or TRBD2 (5 bases each). The CDR3 is made up of 18 amino acids. Trimming took off 0 bases at V and 4 bases at J, with 19 bases between the two ends. The V gene's germline CDR1 is SGHRS and CDR2 YFSETQ. The CDR3 nucleotides are TGCGCCAGCAGCTTGGTTACGGGGTCGGGACCCCTCACCGGGGAGCTGTTTTTT. Translated, it gives CASSLVTGSGPLTGELFF.

The gene calls are TRBV3-1 (or the pseudogene TRBV3-2) and TRBJ1-5; D may be TRBD1 (6 bases). Germline loops: CDR1 LGHDT, CDR2 YNNKEL (reference sequence). V gave up 1 base and J gave up 3 bases, with 7 bases separating them. The CDR3 is 14 residues long. The CDR3 region is CASSQGTVNQPQHF. In DNA form, the CDR3 reads TGTGCCAGCAGCCAAGGGACAGTCAATCAGCCCCAGCATTTT.

The rearrangement joins TRBV5-7 to TRBJ1-1; 7 nucleotides line up with TRBD1. Being an ORF, TRBV5-7 has a function that is uncertain. Trimming at V came to 6 bases and at J to 0 bases, leaving 8 bases not matched to a gene. The CDR3 runs 15 residues. The chain's CDR3 is CASIRQGKMNTEAFF. CDR3 nucleotides: TGTGCCAGCATACGACAGGGAAAAATGAACACTGAAGCTTTCTTT.

The V and J genes are TRBV2 and TRBJ1-1; D remains unclear. The CDR3 sequence is 15 residues long. Looked up from germline, CDR1 is SNHLY and CDR2 is FYNNEI. The V and J ends lost 7 bases and 3 bases respectively, with 18 bases between them. The CDR3 sequence: CASNADPRSYTEAFF. The CDR3 DNA reads TGTGCCAGCAACGCCGACCCACGGAGTTACACTGAAGCTTTCTTT. Filled out from reference TRBV2 and TRBJ1-1, the complete variable domain reads EPEVTQTPSHQVTQMGQEVILRCVPISNHLYFYWYRQILGQKVEFLVSFYNNEISEKSEIFDDQFSVERPDGSNFTLKIRSTKLEDSAMYFCASNADPRSYTEAFFGQGTRLTVV.

The DNA of the CDR3 is TGTGCCAGCTCACCTGTGGGGGCCGGGGGAACTGAAGCTTTCTTT. Translated, it gives CASSPVGAGGTEAFF. The chain uses TRBV18 and TRBJ1-1; perhaps TRBD1 as D (6 bases). Germline values: CDR1 KGHSH, CDR2 LQKENI. V dropped 3 bases and J dropped 5 bases, with 16 bases sitting between them. This CDR3 has 15 residues.

The genes are TRBV5-4 and TRBJ2-7, with 8 positions matching TRBD1. The germline CDR1 and CDR2 sequences are SGHNT and YYREEE (reference sequence). The CDR3 has 15 residues. The junction had 7 bases not matched to a gene; V was cut back by 4 bases and J by 1 base. The CDR3 sequence is CASSRSGTGSYEQYF. Here the CDR3 DNA reads TGTGCCAGCAGCCGCTCCGGGACAGGATCCTACGAGCAGTACTTC.

This clone was counted between two and nine times. The chain recombines TRBV5-4 with TRBJ1-4, with 11 bases that match TRBD1. The CDR3 has 16 residues. Germline-derived CDR1 and CDR2 are SGHNT and YYREEE (reference sequence). J was trimmed by 8 bases and V by 4 bases; bases with no gene match: 10. The CDR3 sequence is CASSRDPGTGGEKLFF. CDR3 nucleotides: TGTGCCAGCAGCCGCGACCCCGGGACAGGGGGGGAAAAACTGTTTTTT.

This clone was seen only once. This sequence joins TRBV6-5 and TRBJ2-7; TRBD2 agrees at 8 bases. The junction had 0 bases not matched to a gene; V was cut back by 0 bases and J by 2 bases. Looked up from germline, CDR1 is MNHEY and CDR2 is SVGAGI. The CDR3 extends over 14 amino acids. In DNA, the CDR3 is TGTGCCAGCAGTTACTCGGGACTAGCCTACGAGCAGTACTTC. It is translated as CASSYSGLAYEQYF.

V and J are TRBV18 and TRBJ1-6; 10 bases map to TRBD1. Per the germline V gene, CDR1 is KGHSH and CDR2 is LQKENI. The V segment lost 3 bases and the J segment 10 bases; nucleotides outside the gene matches: 6. The CDR3 length is 15 residues. The CDR3 reads CASSPGTGDGSPLHF. CDR3 bases: TGTGCCAGCTCACCCGGGACAGGGGACGGGTCACCCCTCCACTTT.

CDR3 loop: CASSLRAQRDQPQHF. The CDR3 nucleotides are TGTGCCAGCAGCTTACGGGCACAACGGGATCAGCCCCAGCATTTT. The chain has TRBV7-2 and TRBJ1-5; unclear D gene. Germline CDR1 reads SGHTA; CDR2 reads FQGNSA. V shed 2 bases and J shed 5 bases, with 13 bases lying between them. The CDR3 is 15 amino acids.

The rearrangement joins TRBV2 to TRBJ1-1; 12 nucleotides line up with TRBD1. Germline values: CDR1 SNHLY, CDR2 FYNNEI. Unmatched junction bases numbered 10, after V lost 3 bases and J lost 11 bases. CDR3 length: 15 residues. CDR3 sequence reads: CASSDLLGQGATAFF. The CDR3 DNA sequence: TGTGCCAGCAGTGACTTGTTGGGACAGGGGGCAACGGCTTTCTTT.

The V and J genes are TRBV5-1 and TRBJ2-3, with a weak D call TRBD2 (6 bases). The V end was cut by 1 base, the J end by 0 bases, with 24 bases between. There are 20 residues in the CDR3. CDR1 SGHRS and CDR2 YFSETQ come from the germline V gene. This CDR3 reads CASSLRLRAGLNSSTDTQYF. The DNA of the CDR3 is TGCGCCAGCAGCTTGCGGCTCCGTGCGGGGCTAAACTCTAGCACAGATACGCAGTATTTT.

The DNA for the CDR3 is TGTGCCAGCAGCCAAGAAGAGGGTTCCCATGAAGCTTTCTTT. This sequence encodes CASSQEEGSHEAFF. The chain has TRBV3-1 (or the pseudogene TRBV3-2) and TRBJ1-1; unclear D gene. The CDR3 spans 14 residues. Trimming stripped 0 bases from V and 7 bases from J, with 12 bases between. Per the germline V gene, CDR1 is LGHDT and CDR2 is YNNKEL (reference sequence).

The chain carries TRBV5-1 and TRBJ2-2, with D maybe TRBD1 (6 bases). The CDR3 has 15 amino acids. The germline V gene has CDR1 SGHRS and CDR2 YFSETQ. Trimming shortened V by 4 bases and J by 0 bases, and 10 bases separated the two germline ends. As DNA, the CDR3 is TGCGCCAGCAGCCCAGGACAGACGAACACCGGGGAGCTGTTTTTT. Amino acid sequence: CASSPGQTNTGELFF.

The V gene is TRBV10-3, the J gene TRBJ1-1; weak D call: TRBD1 (6 bases). The CDR3 loop spans 13 amino acids. The germline V gene has CDR1 ENHRY and CDR2 SYGVKD. With 11 bases removed from V and 2 bases from J, the gap between germline ends came to 15 bases. The CDR3 region is CAYRAVPNTEAFF. Here the CDR3 DNA reads TGTGCCTACAGGGCGGTCCCCAACACTGAAGCTTTCTTT.

This clone has only a few counts. This chain connects TRBV24-1 to TRBJ2-3; maybe TRBD2 (6 bases). The CDR3 is 12 residues long. V dropped 9 bases and J dropped 2 bases, with 8 bases sitting between them. The V gene's germline CDR1 is KGHDR and CDR2 SFDVKD. The CDR3 DNA reads as TGTGCCACCGGAGGGAACACAGATACGCAGTATTTT. Its protein product is CATGGNTDTQYF.

The chain joins TRBV18 to TRBJ1-2; 7 positions agree with TRBD1. The CDR3 extends over 14 amino acids. V lost 5 bases to trimming and J lost 4 bases; unmatched junction nucleotides: 7. The germline V gene has CDR1 KGHSH and CDR2 LQKENI. CDR3 sequence: CASSRDRMVYGYTF. DNA for the CDR3: TGTGCCAGCTCAAGGGACAGAATGGTCTATGGCTACACCTTC. The complete variable domain, with remaining parts taken from reference TRBV18 and TRBJ1-2, reads NAGVMQNPRHLVRRRGQEARLRCSPMKGHSHVYWYRQLPEEGLKFMVYLQKENIIDESGMPKERFSAEFPKEGPSILRIQQVVRGDSAAYFCASSRDRMVYGYTFGSGTRLTVV.

The chain is built from TRBV5-4 and TRBJ2-1; D may be TRBD2 (6 bases). The CDR3 extends over 19 amino acids. The germline CDR1 and CDR2 sequences are SGHNT and YYREEE (reference sequence). V gave up 0 bases and J gave up 0 bases, with 19 bases separating them. CDR3 sequence reads: CASSLVRLAGQISYNEQFF. The CDR3 nucleotides read TGTGCCAGCAGCTTGGTAAGGCTTGCGGGGCAAATCTCCTACAATGAGCAGTTCTTC.

The chain carries TRBV2 and TRBJ1-1; D perhaps matches TRBD1 (5 bases). In germline, CDR1 is SNHLY, CDR2 FYNNEI. This CDR3 region has 13 residues. V lost 4 bases, J lost 10 bases, and 16 bases lay in between. The CDR3 loop reads CASSVGEVLGAFF. The CDR3 bases are TGTGCCAGCAGTGTAGGGGAAGTGTTGGGAGCTTTCTTT. Supplemented by reference TRBV2 and TRBJ1-1, the full variable domain reads EPEVTQTPSHQVTQMGQEVILRCVPISNHLYFYWYRQILGQKVEFLVSFYNNEISEKSEIFDDQFSVERPDGSNFTLKIRSTKLEDSAMYFCASSVGEVLGAFFGQGTRLTVV.

The gene calls are TRBV2 and TRBJ1-2, with TRBD1 matching over 9 bases. Germline CDR1 reads SNHLY; CDR2 reads FYNNEI. Trimming took 6 bases from V and 7 from J; bases not matched to a gene: 6. CDR3 length equals 13 residues. The CDR3 nucleotides read TGTGCCAGCAGCCCACAGGGGGCGTTTGGCTACACCTTC. Translating gives CASSPQGAFGYTF.

The V and J genes are TRBV5-1 and TRBJ2-1, with 10 positions matching TRBD2. From germline, CDR1 is SGHRS and CDR2 YFSETQ. This CDR3 region has 15 residues. V trimming: 5 bases; J trimming: 3 bases; junction bases outside the gene matches: 5. CDR3 DNA: TGCGCCAGCAGTACTAGCGGGACTAACTACAATGAGCAGTTCTTC. This sequence encodes CASSTSGTNYNEQFF.

J is TRBJ2-7 and V is TRBV3-1 (or the pseudogene TRBV3-2); tentative D call: TRBD2 (6 bases). The CDR3 is made up of 18 amino acids. The germline gives CDR1 LGHDT, CDR2 YNNKEL (reference sequence). The V end was cut by 0 bases, the J end by 5 bases, with 23 bases between. CDR3 sequence (DNA): TGTGCCAGCAGCCAAGATTTCGGCGGGGACCTATTTAAGGACGAGCAGTACTTC. Translating it yields CASSQDFGGDLFKDEQYF.

This clone was found a few times. The rearrangement uses TRBV5-4 and TRBJ2-3, with D perhaps matching TRBD2 (7 bases). In germline, CDR1 is SGHNT, CDR2 YYREEE (reference sequence). CDR3 size: 16 residues. Trimming left V 4 bases short and J 4 bases short, with 19 bases between. The CDR3 region has the DNA TGTGCCAGCAGCGGGGCCTTAAGAGGGGGGGCAGATACGCAGTATTTT. Translated, it gives CASSGALRGGADTQYF.